By share of the sample, the clone carrying this TCR beta chain is medium-sized. This specimen belongs to a study of HIV-infected children after antiretroviral therapy interruption. Unique molecular identifiers were included in an RNA-based 3' RACE TCR library. TCRdb independently ran MiXCR on the 3' RACE reads; one entry per CDR3 protein. The sample includes 5,500 to 8,000 distinct CDR3 sequences, around a sixth of them seen just once. From germline, CDR1 is WNHNN and CDR2 SYGVQD (reference sequence). V lost 0 bases to trimming and J lost 7 bases, with 11 bases between them. The CDR3 is 14 amino acids. The treatment was: PENTA 11 planned treatment interruption arm or continuous ART arm.

The sequence derives from a pool of human donors with HIV. The V and J genes are TRBV10-1 and TRBJ2-3, with D possibly being TRBD2 (5 bases). The sequencing here drew on CD45RO+ CD8+ T cells from PBMCs, pooled from several time points, taken from a donor given antiretroviral therapy, either interrupted or continuous. Regarding subset: memory CD8+ CD45RO+ CD45RA- T cells. The chain's CDR3 is CASSESNTGNTQYF. CDR3 bases: TGCGCCAGCAGTGAGTCTAATACGGGAAATACGCAGTATTTT.